Listed here are 14 T cell receptor beta chains from one sample, sequenced in a study of shared clonotypes between healthy human individuals. Produced via immunoSEQ multiplex PCR; TCRdb's table is partial and in-frame only. The top ten hold about 0.41% of the sample, which has millions of clones, over 90% seen once. Sequencing was performed on naive CD4+ T cells from PBMCs. Subset described: CD45RA+ positively selected. These receptors all stem from a man aged 18-30 years in good health. Some clones in this sample may be carry-over from other donors' samples.

This chain joins TRBV2 and TRBJ1-2, with D unclear. Trimming shortened V by 8 bases and J by 4 bases, and 11 bases separated the two germline ends. The CDR3 loop spans 12 amino acids. The germline V gene encodes CDR1 SNHLY and CDR2 FYNNEI. Here the CDR3 reads CASAPMVYGYTF. The CDR3 DNA follows: TGTGCCAGCGCCCCTATGGTCTATGGCTACACCTTC.

The chain links TRBV30 to TRBJ1-1; D is unresolved. This CDR3 region has 13 residues. Germline assignment: CDR1 GTSNPN and CDR2 SVGIG (reference sequence). Trimming took off 0 bases at V and 6 bases at J, with 11 bases between the two ends. CDR3 amino acids: CAWSVPMYPEAFF. Here the CDR3 DNA reads TGTGCCTGGAGTGTACCGATGTACCCTGAAGCTTTCTTT. The entire variable domain, with the rest obtained from reference TRBV30 and TRBJ1-1, is as follows: SQTIHQWPATLVQPVGSPLSLECTVEGTSNPNLYWYRQAAGRGLQLLFYSVGIGQISSEVPQNLSASRPQDRQFILSSKKLLLSDSGFYLCAWSVPMYPEAFFGQGTRLTVV.

This rearrangement joins TRBV7-3 to TRBJ2-1; perhaps TRBD2 as D (5 bases). Trimming removed 5 bases from V and 12 bases from J, with 17 bases in between. The CDR3 is made up of 13 amino acids. From germline, CDR1 is SGHTA and CDR2 FQGTGA. In DNA form, the CDR3 reads TGTGCCAGCAGCCCAGGTTTTGGACTCTCGCAGTTCTTC. This encodes CASSPGFGLSQFF.

The chain uses TRBV19 and TRBJ2-3, with 10 positions matching TRBD2. The V gene's germline CDR1 is LNHDA and CDR2 SQIVND (reference sequence). The CDR3 totals 17 residues. Trimming at V came to 5 bases and at J to 1 base, leaving 9 bases not matched to a gene. The CDR3 nucleotides read TGTGCCAGTAGTGCAGGGACTAGCGCCAGGGGCACAGATACGCAGTATTTT. Amino acid sequence: CASSAGTSARGTDTQYF.

The gene calls are TRBV5-1 and TRBJ2-3; 8 nucleotides align to TRBD1. V shed 4 bases and J 4 bases; nucleotides not matched to a gene: 5. This CDR3 is 14 amino acids long. In germline, CDR1 is SGHRS, CDR2 YFSETQ. As DNA, the CDR3 is TGCGCCAGCAGCGAACGACAGGGGTCAGATACGCAGTATTTT. Translation gives CASSERQGSDTQYF.

This clone came up once. J is TRBJ2-7 and V is TRBV7-9; tentatively, D is TRBD2 (5 bases). There are 16 residues in the CDR3. Germline CDR1 reads SEHNR; CDR2 reads FQNEAQ (reference sequence). With 7 bases removed from V and 6 bases from J, the gap between germline ends came to 25 bases. CDR3 protein: CASNPPRANRAGEQYF. The CDR3 DNA sequence: TGTGCCAGCAACCCCCCCCGGGCCAATAGGGCGGGCGAGCAGTACTTC.

This clone was counted between two and nine times. The V call is TRBV9, the J call TRBJ1-1, with D possibly being TRBD1 (6 bases). The CDR3 consists of 17 residues. Germline CDR1 reads SGDLS; CDR2 reads YYNGEE. V was clipped by 3 bases and J by 1 base, with 19 bases between them. Here the CDR3 reads CASSAQLAGQTNTEAFF. The CDR3 DNA sequence: TGTGCCAGCAGCGCCCAGCTCGCCGGACAGACGAACACTGAAGCTTTCTTT.

The gene calls are TRBV7-7 and TRBJ2-3; D perhaps matches TRBD1 (8 bases). CDR1 SSHAT and CDR2 FNYEAQ come from the germline V gene (reference sequence). This CDR3 is 17 amino acids long. The ends were cut back, 8 bases at V and 1 base at J, with 22 bases in the middle. The CDR3 loop is CASLDREETGGTDTQYF. The DNA of the CDR3 is TGTGCCAGCCTTGACCGGGAGGAGACAGGGGGCACAGATACGCAGTATTTT. The full variable domain, in which reference TRBV7-7 and TRBJ2-3 provide the parts outside the CDR3, is GAGVSQSPRYKVTKRGQDVTLRCDPISSHATLYWYQQALGQGPEFLTYFNYEAQPDKSGLPSDRFSAERPEGSISTLTIQRTEQRDSAMYRCASLDREETGGTDTQYFGPGTRLTVL.

This chain connects TRBV6-6 to TRBJ1-2; 7 bases map to TRBD1. CDR3 size: 12 residues. V was pared by 6 bases and J by 5 bases, with 3 bases of the junction left unmatched. Germline lookup yields CDR1 MNHNY and CDR2 SVGAGI (reference sequence). This CDR3 reads CASSTTGYGYTF. The CDR3 region has the DNA TGTGCCAGCAGCACGACAGGGTATGGCTACACCTTC.

The chain employs TRBV5-1 and TRBJ2-1; 12 nucleotides line up with TRBD2. With V trimmed by 4 bases and J by 7 bases, 3 bases remained unmatched. CDR1 and CDR2 from the germline V gene are SGHRS and YFSETQ. The CDR3 is made up of 14 amino acids. The CDR3 reads CASSILAGGNEQFF. CDR3 coding DNA: TGCGCCAGCAGCATACTAGCGGGAGGAAATGAGCAGTTCTTC. Variable domain in full (rest from reference TRBV5-1 and TRBJ2-1): KAGVTQTPRYLIKTRGQQVTLSCSPISGHRSVSWYQQTPGQGLQFLFEYFSETQRNKGNFPGRFSGRQFSNSRSEMNVSTLELGDSALYLCASSILAGGNEQFFGPGTRLTVL.

Comment on this clone: Distinct nucleotide sequences in the sample also encode this CDR3. V is TRBV28 and J is TRBJ1-3; D remains ambiguous. Germline assignment: CDR1 MDHEN and CDR2 SYDVKM. V lost 6 bases and J lost 0, with 9 bases in between. The CDR3 covers 14 residues. CDR3 protein: CASSSASSGNTIYF. DNA of the CDR3: TGTGCCAGCAGCTCGGCCTCCTCTGGAAACACCATATATTTT.

The V call is TRBV19, the J call TRBJ2-2, with D tentatively TRBD2 (5 bases). The CDR3 is made up of 14 amino acids. V was clipped by 5 bases and J by 5 bases, with 12 bases between them. Germline loops: CDR1 LNHDA, CDR2 SQIVND (reference sequence). The DNA of the CDR3 is TGTGCCAGTAGTTTGGCACCGGGGACCGGGGAGCTGTTTTTT. Translation gives CASSLAPGTGELFF.

This chain joins TRBV29-1 and TRBJ2-1; TRBD2 is a possible D gene (5 bases). With 0 bases removed from V and 4 bases from J, the gap between germline ends came to 13 bases. Germline V lookup: CDR1 SQVTM, CDR2 ANQGSEA. The CDR3 loop spans 15 amino acids. The CDR3 here is CSVEERLRTYNEQFF. CDR3 in DNA: TGCAGCGTTGAAGAACGACTACGAACTTACAATGAGCAGTTCTTC.

The chain links TRBV5-1 to TRBJ2-2, with D tentatively TRBD2 (5 bases). Trimming removed 0 bases from V and 5 bases from J, with 11 bases in between. The CDR3 runs 15 residues. Germline V gene data show CDR1 as SGHRS and CDR2 as YFSETQ. Here the CDR3 reads CASSLVDRGTGELFF. CDR3 in DNA: TGCGCCAGCAGCTTGGTCGATCGGGGAACCGGGGAGCTGTTTTTT.